This T cell receptor (beta chain) was retrieved from a study of shared clonotypes between healthy human individuals. Study background: Donors were two women and a few men aged 18 to 49. General study points: Naive CD4 clonotype sharing across several donors was 5% to 6%. Only a few donors were included, so the genetic and exposure-history diversity represented was limited.

About this clone itself: The antigen remains undetermined.

Genomic DNA per cell subset filled all wells of several immunoSEQ plates. Assay: immunoSEQ multiplex PCR; the TCRdb copy retains only in-frame clones and omits some. Of hundreds of thousands of clones detected, about 95% appear once; the ten largest clones hold 0.11%. Germline CDR1 and CDR2: SEHNR and FQNEAQ (reference sequence). CDR3 size: 15 residues. The junction had 3 bases not matched to a gene; V was cut back by 1 base and J by 4 bases. Naive CD8 isolation took CD45RO-negative cells positively selected for CCR7 and excluded terminally differentiated effector memory CD45RA+ cells. Sample: naive CD8+ T cells sorted from blood. The chain joins TRBV7-9 to TRBJ2-3; 9 bases align to TRBD2. The sequence came from a woman aged 30 to 39 in good health. As DNA, the CDR3 is TGTGCCAGCAGCTTAGGACTAGCGGTGCCAGATACGCAGTATTTT. Residues: CASSLGLAVPDTQYF.